The 18 T cell receptor beta chains below all came from one sample that was sequenced in a study of shared clonotypes between healthy human individuals. Using immunoSEQ multiplex PCR, the repertoire was profiled, and TCRdb retains in-frame clones only, with some absent. In the table there are around 690,000 clones, roughly 87% of which are singletons. The material sequenced was memory CD8+ T cells from PBMCs. Subset in this sample: CD45RO+ cells pooled with CCR7-negative TemRA cells. These receptors were obtained from a man younger than 35 in good health. Some clones in this sample may be carry-over from other donors' samples.

This clone was detected once. The chain couples TRBV27 to TRBJ1-2, with D hard to call. The CDR3 has 15 residues. CDR1 MNHEY and CDR2 SMNVEV come from the germline V gene (reference sequence). Trimming took off 3 bases at V and 5 bases at J, with 16 bases between the two ends. Written as DNA, the CDR3 is TGTGCCAGCAGTTTGAACCGGGCCGCCTTTTATGGCTACACCTTC. Protein product: CASSLNRAAFYGYTF.

This rearrangement joins TRBV14 to TRBJ2-7; perhaps TRBD2 as D (6 bases). The ends were cut back, 6 bases at V and 3 bases at J, with 18 bases in the middle. The CDR3 sequence is 15 residues long. Per the germline V gene, CDR1 is SGHDN and CDR2 is FVKESK. DNA of the CDR3: TGTGCCAGCAGTCGACTCCCGGAGGGCCTCTACGAGCAGTACTTC. As protein: CASSRLPEGLYEQYF.

This clone was observed once. The chain carries TRBV30 and TRBJ2-2; 7 positions match TRBD1. Germline assignment: CDR1 GTSNPN and CDR2 SVGIG (reference sequence). The CDR3 is 15 residues long. V was pared by 8 bases and J by 5 bases, with 14 bases of the junction left unmatched. CDR3 sequence: CAAAYRGARTGELFF. The CDR3 bases are TGTGCCGCTGCTTACAGGGGCGCAAGAACCGGGGAGCTGTTTTTT.

The chain joins TRBV7-2 to TRBJ2-3; no clear D gene. Germline V gives CDR1 SGHTA, CDR2 FQGNSA. The V end was cut by 0 bases, the J end by 6 bases, with 7 bases between. This CDR3 comprises 13 residues. CDR3 nucleotides: TGTGCCAGCAGCTTAGCGTTCGGGGATACGCAGTATTTT. Translated, it gives CASSLAFGDTQYF.

The rearrangement joins TRBV4-1 to TRBJ1-2, with D perhaps matching TRBD1 (6 bases). This CDR3 has 16 residues. The V gene's germline CDR1 is MGHRA and CDR2 YSYEKL. V lost 7 bases and J lost 5, with 23 bases in between. This chain's CDR3 is CASTLTYGDITYGYTF. CDR3 DNA sequence: TGCGCCAGCACCCTTACCTACGGGGACATTACTTATGGCTACACCTTC.

This clone appeared a few times. The genes are TRBV2 and TRBJ1-4; D gene ambiguous. Germline values: CDR1 SNHLY, CDR2 FYNNEI. The CDR3 loop spans 14 amino acids. V lost 1 base and J lost 5, with 8 bases in between. In nucleotides, the CDR3 is TGTGCCAGCAGTGAAGAGGGCGGAAATGAAAAACTGTTTTTT. It is translated as CASSEEGGNEKLFF.

The chain carries TRBV4-1 and TRBJ1-5; the D gene is possibly TRBD1 (5 bases). Looked up from germline, CDR1 is MGHRA and CDR2 is YSYEKL. The CDR3 has 18 residues. The V end lost 2 bases, the J end lost 0 bases, and 17 bases lay between the germline ends. The CDR3 DNA follows: TGCGCCAGCAGCCAATTTTCCGGGACCCTTTATAGCAATCAGCCCCAGCATTTT. It codes for CASSQFSGTLYSNQPQHF.

This chain connects TRBV2 to TRBJ2-5; TRBD2 matches at 9 bases. Germline values: CDR1 SNHLY, CDR2 FYNNEI. The trim removed 9 bases at V and 2 bases at J, leaving 4 bases unmatched. This CDR3 is built from 13 residues. The CDR3 region has the DNA TGTGCCAGGACTAGCGGCCTTCAAGAGACCCAGTACTTC. This encodes CARTSGLQETQYF.

V is TRBV12-5 and J is TRBJ2-3; possible D gene TRBD1, 6 bases. There are 15 residues in the CDR3. Looked up from germline, CDR1 is LGHNT and CDR2 is FRNRAP. The V and J ends lost 5 bases and 0 bases respectively, with 12 bases between them. CDR3 nucleotides: TGTGCTAGTGGTCTGGGACAATCTAGCACAGATACGCAGTATTTT. Translating gives CASGLGQSSTDTQYF. Full variable domain (rest looked up from reference TRBV12-5 and TRBJ2-3): DARVTQTPRHKVTEMGQEVTMRCQPILGHNTVFWYRQTMMQGLELLAYFRNRAPLDDSGMPKDRFSAEMPDATLATLKIQPSEPRDSAVYFCASGLGQSSTDTQYFGPGTRLTVL.

This clone was detected once. This chain uses TRBV4-1 with TRBJ1-6, with 9 bases matching TRBD1. The CDR3 is made up of 13 amino acids. Germline-derived CDR1 and CDR2 are MGHRA and YSYEKL. Trimming removed 7 bases from V and 8 bases from J; junction bases left unmatched: 3. The CDR3 coding sequence is TGCGCCAGCAAGGGGACAGGGTATTCACCCCTCCACTTT. Protein sequence: CASKGTGYSPLHF.

The V call is TRBV9, the J call TRBJ1-1, with a possible D match to TRBD1 (5 bases). Germline CDR1 is SGDLS and CDR2 is YYNGEE. V was pared by 4 bases and J by 5 bases, with 12 bases between. The CDR3 contains 13 residues. The DNA of the CDR3 is TGTGCCAGCAGCCCTGTTCAGGGAACTGAAGCTTTCTTT. This translates into CASSPVQGTEAFF. The complete variable domain, with remaining parts taken from reference TRBV9 and TRBJ1-1, reads DSGVTQTPKHLITATGQRVTLRCSPRSGDLSVYWYQQSLDQGLQFLIQYYNGEERAKGNILERFSAQQFPDLHSELNLSSLELGDSALYFCASSPVQGTEAFFGQGTRLTVV.

This clone was observed a single time. V is TRBV2 and J is TRBJ1-3; D may be TRBD1 (5 bases). This CDR3 spans 15 amino acids. CDR1 and CDR2 from the germline V gene are SNHLY and FYNNEI. The V gene lost 6 bases and the J gene lost 0 bases, with 12 bases spanning the gap. The DNA of the CDR3 is TGTGCCAGCAGCCCCACGGGGCTCTCTGGAAACACCATATATTTT. It is translated as CASSPTGLSGNTIYF.

The chain links TRBV7-9 to TRBJ2-1, with D possibly matching TRBD1 (6 bases). The germline V gene has CDR1 SEHNR and CDR2 FQNEAQ (reference sequence). The germline V and J ends were trimmed by 5 bases and 3 bases, with 8 bases remaining between them. CDR3 length: 13 amino acids. The CDR3 here is CASSRTVYNEQFF. The CDR3, as DNA: TGTGCCAGCAGCCGGACAGTCTACAATGAGCAGTTCTTC.

V is TRBV6-5 and J is TRBJ2-5, with TRBD1 matching over 9 bases. V shed 4 bases, J shed 5 bases, and the junction held 5 bases outside the gene matches. Germline loops: CDR1 MNHEY, CDR2 SVGAGI. CDR3 length: 14 amino acids. DNA of the CDR3: TGTGCCAGCAGTTTGGGGACAGGGTGGGAGACCCAGTACTTC. Translation: CASSLGTGWETQYF.

This sequence joins TRBV6-6 and TRBJ2-7, with a weak D call TRBD1 (6 bases). The length of the CDR3 is 15 residues. From germline, CDR1 is MNHNY and CDR2 SVGAGI (reference sequence). V was shortened by 5 bases and J by 1 base, with 15 bases between the two germline ends. CDR3 region: CASSPRGGGSYEQYF. In DNA form, the CDR3 reads TGTGCCAGCAGTCCAAGAGGGGGTGGGTCCTACGAGCAGTACTTC.

The chain recombines TRBV4-1 with TRBJ2-7; TRBD1 matches 7 bases. The CDR3 is made up of 14 amino acids. Germline V gene lookup returns CDR1 MGHRA and CDR2 YSYEKL. Trimming cost V 4 bases and J 6 bases; bases outside gene matches: 9. The CDR3 sequence: CASSRIGRGSEQYF. In DNA form, the CDR3 reads TGCGCCAGCAGCCGCATCGGCAGGGGGTCCGAGCAGTACTTC.

The chain links TRBV7-2 to TRBJ2-5, with 8 nucleotides matching TRBD2. The V gene end was trimmed by 4 bases and the J gene end by 5 bases; junction bases not matched to a gene: 12. The CDR3 is made up of 16 amino acids. From germline, CDR1 is SGHTA and CDR2 FQGNSA. The CDR3 DNA sequence: TGTGCCAGCAGCTGGCTCCGGGCGGGAGGAGGTGAGACCCAGTACTTC. Amino acids: CASSWLRAGGGETQYF. Full variable domain (rest looked up from reference TRBV7-2 and TRBJ2-5): GAGVSQSPSNKVTEKGKDVELRCDPISGHTALYWYRQSLGQGLEFLIYFQGNSAPDKSGLPSDRFSAERTGGSVSTLTIQRTQQEDSAVYLCASSWLRAGGGETQYFGPGTRLLVL.

The gene calls are TRBV28 and TRBJ2-1; possible D gene TRBD2, 6 bases. The germline V gene encodes CDR1 MDHEN and CDR2 SYDVKM. This CDR3 contains 13 residues. The V gene lost 3 bases and the J gene lost 7 bases, with 10 bases spanning the gap. The CDR3 DNA reads as TGTGCCAGCAGTTTCGCCGGGGGTAATGAGCAGTTCTTC. It is translated as CASSFAGGNEQFF.